Listed below are T cell receptor beta chains from one sample, sequenced in a study of blood T cells in healthy people across ages. MiXCR, run by TCRdb on the 5' RACE reads, gives a single entry per CDR3 protein. The table includes roughly 1,000,000 distinct CDR3 sequences, approximately 26% detected once. This same sample was also part of a study on T cells of mothers and their children.

Sequencing was carried out using blood. Source of these receptors: a girl aged 2 to 10 in good health. The CDR3 runs from the conserved cysteine through the conserved F or W. D genes are given only for firm matches. Size is omitted from some rows. Given values are once, few, many or a class for expanded clones.

j_gene	v_gene	abundance	d_gene	CDR3aa	CDR3nt
TRBJ2-1	TRBV3-1	-	-	CASTNSRGEQFF	TGTGCCAGCACAAATTCACGGGGAGAGCAGTTCTTC
TRBJ2-5	TRBV13	-	TRBD1	CASSLGGTGETQYF	TGTGCCAGCAGCTTAGGGGGGACAGGGGAGACCCAGTACTTC
TRBJ1-3	TRBV4-1	-	TRBD1	CASSPLGQISGNTIYF	TGCGCCAGCAGCCCCCTGGGACAGATCTCTGGAAACACCATATATTTT
TRBJ2-7	TRBV5-1	-	-	CASSTGTGDEQYF	TGCGCCAGCAGCACCGGAACCGGCGACGAGCAGTACTTC
TRBJ1-1	TRBV20-1	-	TRBD1	CSASGTGGEAFF	TGCAGTGCTAGTGGGACAGGAGGGGAGGCTTTCTTT
TRBJ2-5	TRBV7-2	few	TRBD2	CASSFGLAGKETQYF	TGTGCCAGCAGCTTTGGACTAGCGGGGAAAGAGACCCAGTACTTC
TRBJ2-1	TRBV6-2/TRBV6-3	-	-	CASSYSIINEQFF	TGTGCCAGCAGTTACTCGATAATTAATGAGCAGTTCTTC
TRBJ2-5	TRBV10-3	-	-	CAIRGTGEGETQYF	TGTGCCATCAGAGGAACGGGAGAGGGAGAGACCCAGTACTTC
TRBJ2-3	TRBV6-1	few	-	CASSEGRRYTDTQYF	TGTGCCAGCAGTGAAGGGAGGCGGTACACAGATACGCAGTATTTT
TRBJ2-1	TRBV3-1	few	TRBD2	CASSQDGLAGVSNEQFF	TGTGCCAGCAGCCAAGATGGACTAGCGGGAGTATCAAATGAGCAGTTCTTC
TRBJ1-4	TRBV28	-	-	CASSFTVVEKLFF	TGTGCCAGCAGTTTCACAGTGGTAGAAAAACTGTTTTTT
TRBJ2-1	TRBV9	-	TRBD2	CASGPSGGAKFF	TGTGCCAGCGGCCCTAGCGGGGGGGCCAAGTTCTTC
TRBJ1-1	TRBV5-1	-	-	CASSQIQLRAGNTEAFF	TGCGCCAGCAGCCAGATACAGTTAAGAGCGGGGAACACTGAAGCTTTCTTT
TRBJ1-2	TRBV15	few	-	CATSRDVYGYTF	TGTGCCACCAGCAGAGATGTCTATGGCTACACCTTC
TRBJ1-2	TRBV7-2	-	TRBD1	CASSPRQGLGGYTF	TGTGCCAGCAGCCCCCGACAGGGACTGGGAGGCTACACCTTC
TRBJ1-4	TRBV18	-	TRBD1	CASSPRTKTGDRTNEKLFF	TGTGCCAGCTCACCTCGGACAAAAACGGGGGACAGGACTAATGAAAAACTGTTTTTT
TRBJ2-5	TRBV12-3/TRBV12-4	few	-	CASKIRSGQETQYF	TGTGCCAGCAAGATACGGAGCGGGCAAGAGACCCAGTACTTC
TRBJ2-5	TRBV15	-	-	CATSRVGPETQYF	TGTGCCACCAGCAGAGTGGGGCCGGAGACCCAGTACTTC
TRBJ2-3	TRBV12-3/TRBV12-4	few	-	CATPSGQTDTQYF	TGTGCCACCCCCTCGGGTCAAACAGATACGCAGTATTTT
TRBJ2-5	TRBV5-6	-	TRBD2	CASSNLAGEETQYF	TGTGCCAGCAGCAACCTAGCGGGAGAGGAGACCCAGTACTTC
TRBJ2-1	TRBV2	-	-	CASPPTNYSYNEQFF	TGTGCCAGCCCACCGACAAACTACTCCTACAATGAGCAGTTCTTC
TRBJ2-5	TRBV12-3/TRBV12-4	few	-	CASSLSSGSGYVF	TGTGCCAGCAGTCTCTCCTCGGGATCAGGATACGTCTTC
TRBJ2-3	TRBV5-1	-	TRBD2	CASSLAAGLVTSTDTQYF	TGCGCCAGCAGCTTGGCTGCGGGACTAGTTACCAGCACAGATACGCAGTATTTT
TRBJ2-5	TRBV20-1	few	-	CSARGWALLGEETQYF	TGCAGTGCTAGAGGGTGGGCCTTACTAGGAGAAGAGACCCAGTACTTC
TRBJ2-3	TRBV5-1	-	-	CASLRGAQGGTDTQYF	TGCGCCAGCCTCCGAGGCGCACAGGGCGGCACAGATACGCAGTATTTT
TRBJ2-5	TRBV7-8	-	-	CASSFIPRQETQYF	TGTGCCAGCAGCTTCATTCCTCGCCAAGAGACCCAGTACTTC
TRBJ2-5	TRBV7-8	many	TRBD2	CASSVSGGAQETQYF	TGTGCCAGCAGCGTAAGCGGGGGGGCTCAAGAGACCCAGTACTTC
TRBJ2-7	TRBV12-5	few	TRBD1	CASGSTGMFNEQYF	TGTGCTAGTGGTTCGACAGGGATGTTCAACGAGCAGTACTTC
TRBJ2-5	TRBV20-1	-	TRBD1	CSVARGETQYF	TGCAGCGTTGCCAGGGGGGAGACCCAGTACTTC
TRBJ2-1	TRBV3-1	-	TRBD2	CASSLGLAGGETQHF	TGTGCCAGCAGCCTGGGACTAGCGGGAGGAGAGACCCAGCACTTC
TRBJ1-4	TRBV10-3	few	-	CAVRTDEKLFF	TGTGCCGTCCGGACGGATGAAAAACTGTTTTTT
TRBJ2-3	TRBV5-6	few	-	CASSSGPFTDTQYF	TGTGCCAGCAGCTCAGGACCGTTCACAGATACGCAGTATTTT
TRBJ2-7	TRBV15	-	TRBD1	CATSRDWGAGTGISEQYF	TGTGCCACCAGCAGAGATTGGGGGGCAGGGACAGGCATAAGCGAGCAGTACTTC
TRBJ2-4	TRBV20-1	-	-	CSALPRSNPAIQYF	TGCAGTGCCCTCCCCCGGTCTAACCCTGCCATTCAGTACTTC
TRBJ2-7	TRBV12-5	few	TRBD1	CASGGTDYDEGQYF	TGTGCTAGTGGGGGGACAGACTACGACGAGGGGCAGTACTTC
TRBJ1-5	TRBV7-2	few	-	CASSQARGNQPQHF	TGTGCCAGCAGCCAGGCGAGGGGGAATCAGCCCCAGCATTTT
TRBJ1-2	TRBV7-9	-	-	CASSLAVGATNYGYTF	TGTGCCAGCAGCTTAGCGGTCGGGGCTACTAACTATGGCTACACCTTC
TRBJ1-5	TRBV12-3/TRBV12-4	few	-	CASTSEDGNQPQHF	TGTGCCAGCACATCGGAGGACGGCAATCAGCCCCAGCATTTT
TRBJ1-1	TRBV29-1	-	TRBD1	CSVTGVGNTEAFF	TGCAGCGTTACAGGGGTGGGTAACACTGAAGCTTTCTTT
TRBJ2-7	TRBV7-9	few	TRBD1	CASRPTPGQSYEQYF	TGTGCCAGCAGGCCAACCCCGGGACAGTCCTACGAGCAGTACTTC
TRBJ2-2	TRBV28	-	TRBD2	CASSLQAGGTGGLFF	TGTGCCAGCAGTCTACAAGCGGGAGGGACCGGGGGGCTGTTTTTT
TRBJ1-1	TRBV6-2/TRBV6-3	-	-	CASSNVNTEAFF	TGTGCCAGCAGTAACGTCAACACTGAAGCTTTCTTT
TRBJ2-7	TRBV4-3	-	-	CASSQERPGLYEQYF	TGCGCCAGCAGCCAAGAAAGGCCAGGTCTCTACGAGCAGTACTTC